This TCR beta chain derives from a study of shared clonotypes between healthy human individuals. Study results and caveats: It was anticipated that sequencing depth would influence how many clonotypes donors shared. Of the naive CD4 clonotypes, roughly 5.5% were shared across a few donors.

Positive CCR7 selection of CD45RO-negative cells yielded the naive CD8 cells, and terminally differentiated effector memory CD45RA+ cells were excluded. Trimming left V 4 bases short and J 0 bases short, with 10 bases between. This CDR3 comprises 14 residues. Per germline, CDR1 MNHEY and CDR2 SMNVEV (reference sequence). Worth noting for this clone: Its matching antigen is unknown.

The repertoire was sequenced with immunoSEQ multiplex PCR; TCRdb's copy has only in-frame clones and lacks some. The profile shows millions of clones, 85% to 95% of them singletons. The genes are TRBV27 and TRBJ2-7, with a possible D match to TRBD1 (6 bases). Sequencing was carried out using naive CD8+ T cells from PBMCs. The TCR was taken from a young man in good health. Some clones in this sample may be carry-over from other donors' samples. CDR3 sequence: CASSYIQGSYEQYF. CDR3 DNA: TGTGCCAGCAGTTACATACAGGGCTCCTACGAGCAGTACTTC.